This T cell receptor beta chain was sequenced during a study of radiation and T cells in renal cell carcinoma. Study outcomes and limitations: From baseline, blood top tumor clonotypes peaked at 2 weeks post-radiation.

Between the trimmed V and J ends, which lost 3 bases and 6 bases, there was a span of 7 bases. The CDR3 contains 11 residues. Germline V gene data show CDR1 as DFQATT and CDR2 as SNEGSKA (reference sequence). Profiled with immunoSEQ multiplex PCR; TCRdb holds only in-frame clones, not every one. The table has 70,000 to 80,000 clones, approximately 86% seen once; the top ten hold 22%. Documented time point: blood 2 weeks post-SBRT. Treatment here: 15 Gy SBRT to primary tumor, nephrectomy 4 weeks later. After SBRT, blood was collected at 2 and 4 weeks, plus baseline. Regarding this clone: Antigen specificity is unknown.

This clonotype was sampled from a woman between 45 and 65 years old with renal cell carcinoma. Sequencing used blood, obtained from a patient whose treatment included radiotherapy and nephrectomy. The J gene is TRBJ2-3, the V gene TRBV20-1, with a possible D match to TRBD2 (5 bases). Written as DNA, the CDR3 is TGCAGTGCTAGCCGCGGGGATACGCAGTATTTT. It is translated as CSASRGDTQYF.